Here is one T cell receptor beta chain with its context. The data were obtained in a study of blood T cell repertoires in COVID-19. Participant reports of clinical history set cohort assignment. Here immunoSEQ multiplex PCR was the method, and the copy in TCRdb shows in-frame clones only, minus some. The sample has roughly 330,000 clones; 70% to 90% are singletons. V shed 0 bases and J shed 4 bases, with 10 bases lying between them. The CDR3 length is 14 residues. The germline V gene encodes CDR1 SGHRS and CDR2 YFSETQ. This sequence joins TRBV5-1 and TRBJ1-2, with D possibly TRBD1 on 5 matching bases. The receptor was isolated from a woman in her 30s who had recovered from COVID-19. What was sequenced was PBMCs or T cells enriched from blood (not recorded which). The CDR3 DNA sequence: TGCGCCAGCAGCTTGGGACAGAGTGCCTATGGCTACACCTTC. Translating it yields CASSLGQSAYGYTF.